The 24 T cell receptor beta chains in this list originate from one sample, sequenced in a study of blood T cell repertoires in COVID-19 (dated by TCRdb to 2020 to 2021). Receptor libraries were prepared by the immunoSEQ multiplex PCR assay. TCRdb obtained this table from immuneACCESS and retained in-frame rearrangements with V and J assigned. These tables miss some clones; where compared with another copy, unresolved V genes account for less than half of the shortfall, and the remainder is unexplained. The sample table records approximately 170,000 clones; around 90% of these occur just once. The leading ten clones occupy roughly 2% of the sample. The sample consisted of peripheral blood. These receptors all stem from a man aged 45-65 years who had recovered from COVID-19.

J is TRBJ1-2 and V is TRBV30; D remains ambiguous. The V gene's germline CDR1 is GTSNPN and CDR2 SVGIG (reference sequence). Trimming removed 6 bases from V and 3 bases from J, with 11 bases in between. The CDR3 runs 12 residues. The CDR3 sequence: CACYKGDYGYTF. The DNA of the CDR3 is TGTGCCTGTTACAAGGGAGACTATGGCTACACCTTC. The full variable domain, in which reference TRBV30 and TRBJ1-2 provide the parts outside the CDR3, is SQTIHQWPATLVQPVGSPLSLECTVEGTSNPNLYWYRQAAGRGLQLLFYSVGIGQISSEVPQNLSASRPQDRQFILSSKKLLLSDSGFYLCACYKGDYGYTFGSGTRLTVV.

This sequence joins TRBV7-8 and TRBJ2-7; TRBD2 matches 10 bases. The CDR3 consists of 17 residues. J gave up 2 bases and V 4 bases, and 11 bases lay outside the gene matches. Germline CDR1 and CDR2: SGHVS and FQNEAQ. Written as DNA, the CDR3 is TGTGCCAGCAGCTCAAGGGGGACTAGCGCTACTCCCTACGAGCAGTACTTC. Translating it yields CASSSRGTSATPYEQYF.

This clone has a handful of counts. The V gene is TRBV5-4, the J gene TRBJ2-7; D uncertain. CDR1 is SGHNT, CDR2 YYREEE, per germline (reference sequence). The CDR3 totals 16 residues. With 4 bases removed from V and 5 bases from J, the gap between germline ends came to 22 bases. CDR3 sequence (DNA): TGTGCCAGCAGCCGAGAACCTAGTGCGCGAGGCGACGAGCAGTACTTC. Protein product: CASSREPSARGDEQYF.

This rearrangement joins TRBV11-1 to TRBJ2-5; a weak D match, TRBD1 (6 bases). The CDR3 spans 12 residues. Germline values: CDR1 SGHAT, CDR2 FQDESV (reference sequence). Trimming removed 5 bases from V and 3 bases from J, with 7 bases in between. The CDR3 is CASSTGKETQYF. Written as DNA, the CDR3 is TGTGCCAGCAGCACAGGGAAAGAGACCCAGTACTTC.

The chain combines TRBV12-3 or TRBV12-4 with TRBJ1-5; 8 bases fit TRBD1. There are 13 residues in the CDR3. The V gene end was trimmed by 10 bases and the J gene end by 6 bases; junction bases not matched to a gene: 8. DNA for the CDR3: TGTGCCACCTCAGGGGGCGCAGGTCAGCCCCAGCATTTT. It encodes CATSGGAGQPQHF.

The chain joins TRBV4-3 to TRBJ2-7; weak D call: TRBD1 (6 bases). Germline CDR1 and CDR2: LGHNA and YSLEER. The CDR3 runs to 14 residues. Deletions cut 4 bases from V and 3 bases from J, with 13 bases between. The CDR3 bases are TGCGCCAGCAGCCCATTCCAAGGGGGCTACGAGCAGTACTTC. It encodes CASSPFQGGYEQYF.

The chain uses TRBV7-2 and TRBJ2-1; 7 nucleotides align to TRBD1. The CDR3 extends over 14 amino acids. After removal of 5 bases from V and 10 bases from J, the junction contained 11 bases not matched to a gene. Germline V gene lookup returns CDR1 SGHTA and CDR2 FQGNSA. CDR3 in DNA: TGTGCCAGCAGCAACCGACAGGGTATAGGCGAGCAGTTCTTC. This codes for CASSNRQGIGEQFF.

V and J are TRBV6-7 and TRBJ2-1, with D possibly being TRBD1 (6 bases). TRBV6-7 is an open reading frame whose function is uncertain. The germline V and J ends were trimmed by 7 bases and 5 bases, with 15 bases remaining between them. This CDR3 comprises 14 residues. As DNA, the CDR3 is TGTGCCAGCACCCCCGAGGACAGCCACAATGAGCAGTTCTTC. It is translated as CASTPEDSHNEQFF.

This chain uses TRBV5-4 with TRBJ2-1; 7 bases agree with TRBD1. The CDR3 runs 16 residues. The V and J ends lost 4 bases and 4 bases, in that order; junction bases with no gene match: 11. The germline gives CDR1 SGHNT, CDR2 YYREEE (reference sequence). CDR3 in amino acids: CASSPEPGQTYNEQFF. The CDR3 DNA follows: TGTGCCAGCAGCCCCGAACCGGGACAGACTTACAATGAGCAGTTCTTC. The full variable domain, completed using reference TRBV5-4 and TRBJ2-1, is ETGVTQSPTHLIKTRGQQVTLRCSSQSGHNTVSWYQQALGQGPQFIFQYYREEENGRGNFPPRFSGLQFPNYSSELNVNALELDDSALYLCASSPEPGQTYNEQFFGPGTRLTVL.

The chain links TRBV5-6 to TRBJ2-7; 11 bases align to TRBD2. In germline, CDR1 is SGHDT, CDR2 YYEEEE. Trimming took 4 bases from V and 0 from J; bases not matched to a gene: 6. The CDR3 spans 16 residues. The CDR3 DNA reads TGTGCCAGCAGCGCCCCGGGACTAGCGGCCTCCTACGAGCAGTACTTC. Encoded protein: CASSAPGLAASYEQYF.

J is TRBJ1-2 and V is TRBV28, with 7 bases that match TRBD1. In germline, CDR1 is MDHEN, CDR2 SYDVKM. After removal of 2 bases from V and 5 bases from J, the junction contained 8 bases not matched to a gene. The CDR3 is 15 residues long. The CDR3 here is CASSLPDRVQYGYTF. The CDR3 DNA sequence: TGTGCCAGCAGTTTACCCGACAGGGTCCAGTATGGCTACACCTTC.

This rearrangement joins TRBV15 to TRBJ1-2; 7 bases fit TRBD1. Germline CDR1 and CDR2: LNHNV and YYDKDF (reference sequence). Trimming cost V 6 bases and J 4 bases; bases outside gene matches: 11. The CDR3 length is 15 residues. This CDR3 reads CATSPRQGFIYGYTF. In nucleotides, the CDR3 is TGTGCCACCAGTCCTCGACAGGGCTTCATCTATGGCTACACCTTC.

The chain joins TRBV27 to TRBJ2-5, with TRBD2 matching over 11 bases. The CDR3 is 16 amino acids. CDR1 is MNHEY, CDR2 SMNVEV, per germline (reference sequence). The ends lost 0 bases at V and 5 bases at J; junction bases unmatched: 5. In DNA, the CDR3 is TGTGCCAGCAGTTTATCTAGCGGGGGGGTTATGGAGACCCAGTACTTC. Translation gives CASSLSSGGVMETQYF.

V usage is TRBV28 and J usage is TRBJ1-1; D ambiguous. The CDR3 runs 15 residues. Germline V gives CDR1 MDHEN, CDR2 SYDVKM. Trimming left V 3 bases short and J 1 base short, with 12 bases between. The CDR3 loop reads CASSLEKDWNTEAFF. In DNA, the CDR3 is TGTGCCAGCAGTTTGGAGAAGGACTGGAACACTGAAGCTTTCTTT.

The chain combines TRBV19 with TRBJ1-1; tentative D call: TRBD1 (5 bases). The V gene lost 7 bases and the J gene lost 0 bases, with 15 bases spanning the gap. This CDR3 region has 15 residues. Germline V gene lookup returns CDR1 LNHDA and CDR2 SQIVND (reference sequence). This chain's CDR3 is CASKGPKGMNTEAFF. CDR3 bases: TGTGCCAGTAAGGGGCCAAAAGGGATGAACACTGAAGCTTTCTTT.

The V and J genes are TRBV30 and TRBJ1-2; D unresolved. This CDR3 has 14 residues. CDR1 is GTSNPN and CDR2 is SVGIG in the germline V gene (reference sequence). Trimming cost V 1 base and J 4 bases, with 13 bases left between them. The CDR3 DNA is TGTGCCTGGAGTGGTCAGGCTATCTCCTATGGCTACACCTTC. Protein sequence: CAWSGQAISYGYTF.

V usage is TRBV4-1 and J usage is TRBJ2-2; a weak D match, TRBD2 (7 bases). This CDR3 contains 16 residues. Trimming pared 4 bases from V and 8 bases from J, leaving 20 bases between. CDR1 and CDR2 from the germline V gene are MGHRA and YSYEKL. This chain's CDR3 is CASSRRSGGPPGELFF. In DNA form, the CDR3 reads TGCGCCAGCAGCCGCAGGTCCGGGGGGCCACCTGGGGAGCTGTTTTTT.

The chain joins TRBV5-1 to TRBJ2-7; TRBD2 matches at 9 bases. The CDR3 loop spans 14 amino acids. From germline, CDR1 is SGHRS and CDR2 YFSETQ. The junction had 4 bases not matched to a gene; V was cut back by 4 bases and J by 2 bases. In DNA, the CDR3 is TGCGCCAGCAGCCAAGCGGGAGGAGCCTACGAGCAGTACTTC. Protein product: CASSQAGGAYEQYF.

The rearrangement links TRBV6-5 to TRBJ2-7; D may be TRBD1 (7 bases). V shed 1 base and J shed 3 bases, with 13 bases lying between them. The CDR3 has 15 amino acids. Germline-derived CDR1 and CDR2 are MNHEY and SVGAGI. The CDR3 coding sequence is TGTGCCAGCAGTTACTTGGTCCAGGGGGGCTACGAGCAGTACTTC. Its translation: CASSYLVQGGYEQYF.

This chain uses TRBV11-2 with TRBJ2-5, with TRBD2 as a possible D gene (5 bases). Germline assignment: CDR1 SGHAT and CDR2 FQNNGV. The CDR3 loop spans 14 amino acids. V dropped 3 bases and J dropped 3 bases, with 11 bases sitting between them. CDR3: CASSFSVGKETQYF. CDR3 nucleotide sequence: TGTGCCAGCAGCTTTTCGGTCGGGAAAGAGACCCAGTACTTC. Full variable domain (remainder filled in from reference TRBV11-2 and TRBJ2-5): EAGVAQSPRYKIIEKRQSVAFWCNPISGHATLYWYQQILGQGPKLLIQFQNNGVVDDSQLPKDRFSAERLKGVDSTLKIQPAKLEDSAVYLCASSFSVGKETQYFGPGTRLLVL.

The chain uses TRBV18 and TRBJ2-1, with 7 bases matching TRBD2. CDR1 and CDR2 (germline): KGHSH, LQKENI. The CDR3 spans 14 residues. V lost 2 bases, J lost 5 bases, and 3 bases stayed unmatched. The CDR3 DNA is TGTGCCAGCTCACCAAGTGGACTAGACAATGAGCAGTTCTTC. Translated, it gives CASSPSGLDNEQFF.

The V gene is TRBV29-1, the J gene TRBJ2-7; 8 bases line up with TRBD1. V lost 4 bases, J lost 0 bases, and 8 bases stayed unmatched. CDR1 is SQVTM and CDR2 is ANQGSEA in the germline V gene. The CDR3 runs 15 residues. The CDR3 nucleotides read TGCAGCGTTGGAGGGCGGACAGGGTACTCCTACGAGCAGTACTTC. It encodes CSVGGRTGYSYEQYF.

The J gene is TRBJ2-1, the V gene TRBV4-3; TRBD2 matches at 7 bases. Per the germline V gene, CDR1 is LGHNA and CDR2 is YSLEER. V lost 1 base, J lost 8 bases, and 17 bases stayed unmatched. This CDR3 is built from 18 residues. The CDR3 coding sequence is TGCGCCAGCAGCCAAGGGCCGGGGAGCGGGGCCGAAGCCCATGAGCAGTTCTTC. It is translated as CASSQGPGSGAEAHEQFF.

The J gene is TRBJ2-1, the V gene TRBV7-9; no firm D call. The CDR3 sequence is 11 residues long. Trimming shortened V by 3 bases and J by 7 bases, and 4 bases separated the two germline ends. Germline V lookup: CDR1 SEHNR, CDR2 FQNEAQ (reference sequence). CDR3: CASSLQNEQFF. The CDR3 region has the DNA TGTGCCAGCAGCTTGCAGAATGAGCAGTTCTTC. The variable domain in full, completed from reference TRBV7-9 and TRBJ2-1, reads DTGVSQNPRHKITKRGQNVTFRCDPISEHNRLYWYRQTLGQGPEFLTYFQNEAQLEKSRLLSDRFSAERPKGSFSTLEIQRTEQGDSAMYLCASSLQNEQFFGPGTRLTVL.